This TCR beta chain was recovered during a study of PD-1 blockade in classical Hodgkin lymphoma. Here immunoSEQ multiplex PCR was the method, and the copy in TCRdb shows in-frame clones only, minus some. Found here are 55,000 to 80,000 clones, approximately 94% of them singletons; the top ten hold 6.5% to 8%. All the patients suffered relapse after autologous stem cell transplantation, and brentuximab vedotin exposure differed. Deletions cut 5 bases from V and 0 bases from J, with 7 bases between. The CDR3 loop spans 14 amino acids. Germline CDR1 reads MNHEY; CDR2 reads SVGAGI. With regard to this clone: No antigen is known for it.

Whole-study findings and limits: At C4D1, TCR diversity had climbed significantly for CD4+ cells, though not for CD8+ cells. Individuals initiating nivolumab under 1 year after ASCT were excluded.

The rearrangement uses TRBV6-5 and TRBJ1-4, with unresolved D. This receptor was identified in a human donor with classical Hodgkin lymphoma. Source: peripheral blood mononuclear cells (PBMCs), taken at baseline. The CDR3 is CASSPGTTNEKLFF. The CDR3 region has the DNA TGTGCCAGCAGTCCGGGGACAACTAATGAAAAACTGTTTTTT.